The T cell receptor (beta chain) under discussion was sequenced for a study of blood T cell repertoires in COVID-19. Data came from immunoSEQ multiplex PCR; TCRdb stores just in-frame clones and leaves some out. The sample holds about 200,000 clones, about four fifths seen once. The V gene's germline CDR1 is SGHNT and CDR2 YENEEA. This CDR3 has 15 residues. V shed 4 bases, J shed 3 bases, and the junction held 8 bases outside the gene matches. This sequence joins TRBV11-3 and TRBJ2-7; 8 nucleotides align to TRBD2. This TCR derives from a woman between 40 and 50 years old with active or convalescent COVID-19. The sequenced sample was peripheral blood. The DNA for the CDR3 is TGTGCCAGCAGCTCCGGGACTAGTTGGGGCTACGAGCAGTACTTC. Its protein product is CASSSGTSWGYEQYF.